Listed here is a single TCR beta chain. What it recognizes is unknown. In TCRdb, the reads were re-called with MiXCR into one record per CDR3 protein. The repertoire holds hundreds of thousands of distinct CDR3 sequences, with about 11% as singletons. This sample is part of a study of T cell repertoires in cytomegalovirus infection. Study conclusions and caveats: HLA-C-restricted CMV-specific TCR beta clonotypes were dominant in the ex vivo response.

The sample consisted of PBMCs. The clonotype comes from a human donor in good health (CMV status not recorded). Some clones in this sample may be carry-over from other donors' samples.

The CDR3 spells CSVGGDRDRAYNEQFF. The CDR3 DNA reads as TGCAGCGTGGGGGGGGATCGGGACAGGGCTTACAATGAGCAGTTCTTC. The chain uses TRBV29-1 and TRBJ2-1, with 9 bases lining up with TRBD1. V lost 6 bases, J lost 4 bases, and 13 bases stayed unmatched. CDR1 SQVTM and CDR2 ANQGSEA come from the germline V gene. The CDR3 loop spans 16 amino acids.